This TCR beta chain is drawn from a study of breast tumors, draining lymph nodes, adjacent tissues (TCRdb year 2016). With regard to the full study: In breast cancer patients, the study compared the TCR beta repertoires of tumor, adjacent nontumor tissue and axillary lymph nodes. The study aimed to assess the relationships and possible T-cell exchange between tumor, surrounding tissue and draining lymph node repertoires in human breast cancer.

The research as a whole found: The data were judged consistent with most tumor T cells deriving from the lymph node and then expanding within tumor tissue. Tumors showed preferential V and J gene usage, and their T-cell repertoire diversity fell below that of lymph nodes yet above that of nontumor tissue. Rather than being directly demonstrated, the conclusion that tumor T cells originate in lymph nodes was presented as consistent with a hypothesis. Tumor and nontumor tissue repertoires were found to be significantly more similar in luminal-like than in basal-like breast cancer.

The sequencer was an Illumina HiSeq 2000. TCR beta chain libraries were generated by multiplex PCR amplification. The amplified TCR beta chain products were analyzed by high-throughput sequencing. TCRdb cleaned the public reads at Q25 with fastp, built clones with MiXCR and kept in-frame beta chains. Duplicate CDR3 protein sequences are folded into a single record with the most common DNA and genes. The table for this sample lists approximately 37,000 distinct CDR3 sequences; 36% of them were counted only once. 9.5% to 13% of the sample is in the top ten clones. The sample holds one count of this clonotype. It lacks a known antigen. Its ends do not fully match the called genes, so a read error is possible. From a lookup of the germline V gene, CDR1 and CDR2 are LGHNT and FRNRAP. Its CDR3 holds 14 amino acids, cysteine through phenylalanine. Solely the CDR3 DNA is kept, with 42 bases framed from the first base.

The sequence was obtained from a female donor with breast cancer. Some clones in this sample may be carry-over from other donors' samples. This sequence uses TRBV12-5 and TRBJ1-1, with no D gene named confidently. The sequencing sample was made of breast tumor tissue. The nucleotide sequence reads TGTGCTAGTGGTTTGGACGGGATGAACACTGAAGCTCTCTTT. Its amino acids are CASGLDGMNTEALF.